The present entry profiles one T cell receptor (beta chain) with its context. This clonotype has just a few counts. This clone's antigen is unknown. No qualities accompany the bases; no much larger clone lies one base away. The library relied on PCR. These reads were obtained on an Illumina HiSeq 4000. Preparation of bulk TCR libraries followed a previously described approach, with the TCR primers listed in Table S5. Purification of total RNA was performed with the Qiagen AllPrep DNA/RNA kit. Before analysis, reads from multiple sequencing runs of the same library were pooled. The original methods were these. Reads were retained only if an exact TCR constant sequence was present, and the retained reads were trimmed to 150 nt and grouped according to their 12-nt molecular barcodes. Within each barcode group, reads were sub-clustered at a 15% Levenshtein threshold, and quality-weighted consensus sequences were built per RNA molecule. Non-functional sequences were excluded, and lower-count sequences lying one edit away from another sequence were also excluded. Barcode sub-clusters with fewer than 20% of the maximum read count were removed, based on fitting two negative binomial distributions. Using fastp trimming at Q25 and MiXCR clonotype assembly, TCRdb reanalyzed the public sequencing data and kept in-frame beta chains. For every CDR3 protein sequence, its rows merge into one entry that carries the most common genes and DNA. The V and J calls, along with clone size, are taken from TCRdb and not from the paper's own processing. The sample records fewer than 350,000 distinct CDR3 sequences, about 20% of which are singletons. The ten top clones hold roughly 0.8% of the sample.

The sample comes from a study of molecular identifiers for immune sequencing clone quantification (dated by TCRdb to between 2018 and 2020). Regarding the complete study: In a replicate experiment, RNA from roughly 21,000 or 96,000 naive CD8 T cells was split into five aliquots, four of which were sequenced. CD8 T cells were used in a methods study to benchmark molecular-identifier clustering-based TCR repertoire sequencing (MIDCIRS) and TCR RNA copy counting. General findings and caveats noted by the study authors: The sizes of highly expanded clones could end up underestimated when identical TCR molecules share a barcode. When barcode sub-clustering was omitted, TCR diversity was inflated by chimeric consensus sequences, with chimeras reaching as high as 47%. Even against a background of approximately 1 million naive CD8 T cells, spiked-in Jurkat TCR RNA amounting to a single cell's worth was reported to be detectable. Clones above 20 RNA copies held over 99% of molecules in CMV-specific effector cells but under 1% in naive cells. Naive libraries contained spiked-in Jurkat TCR RNA (around ten copies' worth), which is not part of the donor repertoire. Modeling estimated about three recovered TCR RNA copies per cell, compared with about 9.8 by digital PCR, which implies roughly 30% capture efficiency.

From cysteine to phenylalanine, the CDR3 is 16 amino acids long. Of all the DNA, just the CDR3 is kept, 48 bases in frame from base 1. Sequences LGHNA (CDR1) and YSLEER (CDR2) are obtained from the germline V gene. V drops 3 bases and J drops 3 bases, leaving 18 bases in between. Libraries of naive CD8 T cells were built from anywhere between roughly 17,000 and 1,000,000 sorted cells, with 10%, 30% or 50% of the purified RNA used. On a BD FACSAria II, naive CD8 T cells were FACS-sorted as CD8+CD4-CCR7+CD45RA+ and collected into RLT Plus buffer. Approximately nine TCR copies' worth of Jurkat RNA were spiked into roughly 20,000-1,000,000 naive CD8 T cell samples to test detection sensitivity. CD8 T cells were enriched with RosetteSep CD8+ T Cell Enrichment Cocktail and Ficoll-Paque, followed by ACK red cell lysis.

What was sequenced was naive CD8+ T cells from blood, with Jurkat cell RNA spiked in. The sample's cell subset or site label is to be understood as: FACS-sorted CD8+CD4-CCR7+CD45RA+ naive T cells. This receptor chain uses TRBV4-3 and TRBJ2-7, with the D call perhaps TRBD1 or TRBD2, each one matching 6 bases. This sequence was found in a human donor in good health. Some libraries in this study had Jurkat cell RNA spiked in. The nucleotide sequence reads as follows: TGCGCCAGCAGCCAGGACCTGGGGGGCGCCGGCTACGAGCAGTACTTC. This translates into CASSQDLGGAGYEQYF.